Sequencing of this T cell receptor (beta chain) was carried out in a study of blood T cell repertoires in COVID-19. Study processing details: Cell counts per sample came from amplifying reference gene primers. The assay was immunoSEQ multiplex PCR, and TCRdb's table has in-frame clones only and misses some. The D gene and trimming were derived from the DNA, and the V and J assignments and clone size from that table. The repertoire holds 250,000 or so clones, with 89% as singletons. Trimming cost V 5 bases and J 6 bases; bases outside gene matches: 3. Germline V gene lookup returns CDR1 SGHTA and CDR2 FQGTGA. The CDR3 runs to 12 residues.

The chain links TRBV7-3 to TRBJ2-7; 8 nucleotides align to TRBD1. The TCR sequence derives from a woman between 40 and 50 years old who had recovered from COVID-19. The sample taken for sequencing was peripheral blood. The CDR3 coding sequence is TGTGCCAGCAGCACTACAGGGGGCGAGCAGTACTTC. This sequence encodes CASSTTGGEQYF.